The 20 T cell receptor beta chains reported below all come from one sample, sequenced in a study of blood T cell repertoires in COVID-19. The assay was immunoSEQ multiplex PCR, and TCRdb's table has in-frame clones only and misses some. The table records roughly 400,000 clones, roughly 90% of them present only once. The sample was PBMCs or T cells enriched from blood (not recorded which). These receptor sequences come from a woman aged 40 to 50 who had been exposed to COVID-19.

This chain uses TRBV19 with TRBJ2-1; 8 bases are shared with TRBD2. The junction had 2 bases not matched to a gene; V was cut back by 1 base and J by 6 bases. The length of the CDR3 is 14 residues. CDR1 LNHDA and CDR2 SQIVND come from the germline V gene (reference sequence). The CDR3 reads CASSIAGTSNEQFF. The CDR3, as DNA: TGTGCCAGTAGTATAGCCGGGACTAGCAATGAGCAGTTCTTC.

The V call is TRBV13, the J call TRBJ2-7; 9 bases match TRBD2. Germline CDR1 reads PRHDT; CDR2 reads FYEKMQ (reference sequence). This CDR3 is 15 amino acids long. The V gene end was trimmed by 7 bases and the J gene end by 3 bases; junction bases not matched to a gene: 10. The CDR3 nucleotides read TGTGCCAGCAACAACCTTTATAGCGGGAGCTACGAGCAGTACTTC. Protein: CASNNLYSGSYEQYF.

The gene calls are TRBV10-3 and TRBJ1-1; 7 nucleotides agree with TRBD1. Per germline, CDR1 ENHRY and CDR2 SYGVKD. V lost 3 bases, J lost 0 bases, and 4 bases stayed unmatched. There are 15 residues in the CDR3. The CDR3 bases are TGTGCCATCAGTGACCGGACAGGCATGAACACTGAAGCTTTCTTT. It specifies CAISDRTGMNTEAFF.

This clone occurred once. V gene TRBV29-1 combines with J gene TRBJ2-5; 10 bases align to TRBD1. This CDR3 is built from 16 residues. After removal of 0 bases from V and 5 bases from J, the junction contained 9 bases not matched to a gene. Germline V gene sequence: CDR1 SQVTM, CDR2 ANQGSEA. The CDR3 loop reads CSVEERPGQGTETQYF. The CDR3 DNA reads as TGCAGCGTTGAAGAGAGGCCGGGACAGGGGACGGAGACCCAGTACTTC.

The CDR3 loop is CASSPGQGGGPQHF. In DNA form, the CDR3 reads TGCGCCAGCAGCCCAGGACAGGGGGGTGGGCCCCAGCATTTT. V is TRBV5-1 and J is TRBJ1-5; 10 nucleotides agree with TRBD1. Trimming cost V 4 bases and J 9 bases; bases outside gene matches: 7. The CDR3 totals 14 residues. CDR1 is SGHRS and CDR2 is YFSETQ in the germline V gene.

This chain uses TRBV11-3 with TRBJ2-7; TRBD2 matches at 13 bases. Germline trimming cut 4 bases from V and 5 bases from J; bases unmatched to any gene: 5. CDR1 and CDR2 (germline): SGHNT, YENEEA. The CDR3 is made up of 15 amino acids. The CDR3 is CASSSGLAGAHEQYF. CDR3 nucleotide sequence: TGTGCCAGCAGCTCTGGACTAGCGGGAGCCCACGAGCAGTACTTC.

Only one count was recorded for this clone. V gene TRBV12-3 or TRBV12-4 combines with J gene TRBJ2-7, with a tentative D call TRBD1 (5 bases). The CDR3 runs to 12 residues. Deletions cut 2 bases from V and 6 bases from J, with 8 bases between. Here the CDR3 reads CASSLMQGEQYF. The CDR3 bases are TGTGCCAGCAGTTTAATGCAGGGCGAGCAGTACTTC.

This chain connects TRBV15 to TRBJ1-1, with D maybe TRBD1 (6 bases). V was clipped by 0 bases and J by 3 bases, with 17 bases between them. This CDR3 region has 17 residues. Germline CDR1 LNHNV, CDR2 YYDKDF (reference sequence). The CDR3 bases are TGTGCCACCAGCAGAGATTTGGGGGCCGCTATGGACACTGAAGCTTTCTTT. Translating it yields CATSRDLGAAMDTEAFF. Full variable domain (rest looked up from reference TRBV15 and TRBJ1-1): DAMVIQNPRYQVTQFGKPVTLSCSQTLNHNVMYWYQQKSSQAPKLLFHYYDKDFNNEADTPDNFQSRRPNTSFCFLDIRSPGLGDTAMYLCATSRDLGAAMDTEAFFGQGTRLTVV.

The V and J genes are TRBV9 and TRBJ1-6; possibly TRBD1 for D (6 bases). Germline CDR1 reads SGDLS; CDR2 reads YYNGEE. The CDR3 is made up of 14 amino acids. V shed 3 bases and J shed 9 bases, with 13 bases lying between them. CDR3 region: CASSEGTTISPLHF. The CDR3 coding sequence is TGTGCCAGCAGCGAGGGGACAACGATTTCACCCCTCCACTTT.

This clone was counted a few times. V and J are TRBV6-1 and TRBJ2-7; TRBD1 aligns across 9 bases. Trimming took 2 bases from V and 7 from J; bases not matched to a gene: 6. This CDR3 region has 14 residues. Per germline, CDR1 MNHNS and CDR2 SASEGT. CDR3 region: CASSELQGAVEQYF. CDR3 in DNA: TGTGCCAGCAGTGAATTACAGGGGGCGGTGGAGCAGTACTTC.

This chain connects TRBV10-3 to TRBJ1-2; 10 bases map to TRBD1. This CDR3 region has 13 residues. V was clipped by 2 bases and J by 14 bases; unmatched bases: 8. The germline CDR1 and CDR2 sequences are ENHRY and SYGVKD. The chain's CDR3 is CAISEGQGVGITF. The CDR3 nucleotides read TGTGCCATCAGTGAGGGACAGGGGGTTGGAATTACCTTC.

This clone has more than one count but fewer than ten. The V call is TRBV2, the J call TRBJ1-2, with a weak D call TRBD1 (6 bases). The germline V gene encodes CDR1 SNHLY and CDR2 FYNNEI. Trimming left V 6 bases short and J 5 bases short, with 10 bases between. This CDR3 is built from 12 residues. Here the CDR3 DNA reads TGTGCCAGCAGACAAACAGGGTATGGCTACACCTTC. As protein: CASRQTGYGYTF.

This chain connects TRBV5-1 to TRBJ1-4; perhaps TRBD1 as D (5 bases). Germline CDR1 and CDR2: SGHRS and YFSETQ. The CDR3 has 14 amino acids. Between the trimmed V and J ends, which lost 0 bases and 6 bases, there was a span of 9 bases. CDR3 sequence (DNA): TGCGCCAGCAGCTTGGCGACAGCCGATGAAAAACTGTTTTTT. Encoded protein: CASSLATADEKLFF.

The V gene is TRBV30, the J gene TRBJ1-1; TRBD1 agrees at 7 bases. Trimming removed 2 bases from V and 1 base from J; junction bases left unmatched: 16. The CDR3 has 18 amino acids. Germline V gene sequence: CDR1 GTSNPN, CDR2 SVGIG (reference sequence). The CDR3 spells CAWSTLTGAVFGNTEAFF. The CDR3 DNA sequence: TGTGCCTGGAGTACCCTAACAGGGGCTGTTTTTGGGAACACTGAAGCTTTCTTT.

This chain links TRBV24-1 with TRBJ1-5, with 9 positions matching TRBD1. J was trimmed by 0 bases and V by 2 bases; bases with no gene match: 13. This CDR3 is built from 20 residues. From germline, CDR1 is KGHDR and CDR2 SFDVKD. The CDR3 loop reads CATSDSQGQGPFYSNQPQHF. The CDR3 region has the DNA TGTGCCACCAGTGATTCCCAGGGACAGGGACCCTTTTATAGCAATCAGCCCCAGCATTTT.

The rearrangement links TRBV10-3 to TRBJ2-4; D gene unclear. V lost 4 bases and J 3 bases, leaving 4 bases between the germline ends. There are 12 residues in the CDR3. Germline-derived CDR1 and CDR2 are ENHRY and SYGVKD. The CDR3 nucleotides are TGTGCCATCAGTGTGAGCAAAAACATTCAGTACTTC. It specifies CAISVSKNIQYF.

The chain joins TRBV25-1 to TRBJ2-1, with 9 bases that match TRBD2. V lost 1 base to trimming and J lost 8 bases; unmatched junction nucleotides: 9. The CDR3 sequence is 16 residues long. Germline CDR1 is MGHDK and CDR2 is SYGVNS. The CDR3 region is CASSEWGLAQGDEQFF. The CDR3, as DNA: TGTGCCAGCAGTGAATGGGGACTAGCCCAGGGAGATGAGCAGTTCTTC.

This clone was recorded a few times. The chain couples TRBV19 to TRBJ1-2; TRBD1 aligns across 7 bases. Germline V gives CDR1 LNHDA, CDR2 SQIVND (reference sequence). This CDR3 is 13 amino acids long. Trimming cost V 5 bases and J 4 bases; bases outside gene matches: 4. The CDR3 DNA sequence: TGTGCCAGTAGTCACAGGGGAGGCTATGGCTACACCTTC. It is translated as CASSHRGGYGYTF.

The chain uses TRBV18 and TRBJ1-4; D ambiguous. Trimming shortened V by 3 bases and J by 5 bases, and 7 bases separated the two germline ends. This CDR3 contains 13 residues. Per germline, CDR1 KGHSH and CDR2 LQKENI. The CDR3 is CASSPSLNEKLFF. For the CDR3, the DNA is TGTGCCAGCTCACCGAGTCTCAATGAAAAACTGTTTTTT.

This sequence joins TRBV9 and TRBJ2-5; possible D gene TRBD2, 5 bases. The CDR3 is 14 amino acids. Germline V gene data show CDR1 as SGDLS and CDR2 as YYNGEE. V lost 3 bases, J lost 1 base, and 10 bases lay in between. CDR3 region: CASSAWAGQETQYF. For the CDR3, the DNA is TGTGCCAGCAGCGCATGGGCGGGCCAAGAGACCCAGTACTTC.